This paragraph covers one T cell receptor (beta chain) sequence. Its antigen is currently unknown. TCRdb's copy holds only in-frame clones and misses some; the assay was immunoSEQ multiplex PCR. Found here are over 850,000 clones, around 78% of them singletons; the top ten hold 0.6% to 0.75%. The data stem from a study of shared clonotypes between healthy human individuals. Study-wide background: A couple of women and a few men aged 18 to 49 served as donors. Researchers assigned three CD4 naive, three CD4 memory, two CD8 naive and one CD8 memory plate to each donor.

Donors comprised healthy HIV-negative adults lacking recent acute infections or vaccinations. Findings and caveats of the study: Four donors showed sharing of around 5.3% of naive CD4 clonotypes.

Sequencing input: memory CD4+ T cells from PBMCs. As to subset: CD45RA-negative fraction. This receptor was obtained from a young man in good health. Some clones in this sample may be carry-over from other donors' samples.

The DNA of the CDR3 is TGTGCCAGCAGCTTAGGACAGGGGGACTATGGCTACACCTTC. It is translated as CASSLGQGDYGYTF. The chain carries TRBV9 and TRBJ1-2; 10 positions agree with TRBD1. The CDR3 spans 14 residues. The germline gives CDR1 SGDLS, CDR2 YYNGEE. The V segment lost 4 bases and the J segment 3 bases; nucleotides outside the gene matches: 3.